Listed below are T cell receptor beta chains from one sample, sequenced in a study of blood T cells in healthy people across ages. One entry per CDR3 protein, called by TCRdb with MiXCR from the 5' RACE reads. The sample lists hundreds of thousands of distinct CDR3 sequences, 55% to 70% occurring once. The sample comprised blood. Source of these receptors: a man younger than 40 in good health. Each CDR3 is given with its conserved first and last residue. A D gene is named only where the DNA matches it firmly. Some rows mark clone size as missing; the rest say once, few, many or name a class of expanded clone.

>NA|TRBV3-1|TRBJ2-7|NA|18
CASSQGPQFGGADYEQYF
TGTGCCAGCAGCCAAGGGCCTCAATTCGGGGGAGCAGACTACGAGCAGTACTTC
>NA|TRBV6-2/TRBV6-3|TRBJ2-7|NA|13
CASLGLASYEQYF
TGTGCCAGTTTAGGGCTAGCGAGCTACGAGCAGTACTTC
>NA|TRBV20-1|TRBJ2-4|NA|13
CSAVIIAKNIQYF
TGCAGTGCTGTGATTATAGCCAAAAACATTCAGTACTTC
>NA|TRBV20-1|TRBJ2-3|NA|15
CSARAPGGNTDTQYF
TGCAGTGCTAGAGCCCCCGGGGGCAACACAGATACGCAGTATTTT
>TRBD2|TRBV28|TRBJ2-4|NA|15
CASSWEAGVVDIQYF
TGTGCCAGCAGTTGGGAAGCGGGAGTCGTTGACATTCAGTACTTC
>TRBD2|TRBV20-1|TRBJ2-7|NA|14
CSARQTSGTYEQYF
TGCAGTGCTAGGCAGACTAGCGGGACCTACGAGCAGTACTTC
>NA|TRBV5-1|TRBJ2-3|few|14
CASREGPWADTQYF
TGCGCCAGCAGGGAAGGGCCTTGGGCAGATACGCAGTATTTT
>TRBD2|TRBV20-1|TRBJ2-7|NA|19
CSARVTGTSGRHRGYEQYF
TGCAGTGCTAGAGTGACCGGGACTAGCGGGAGGCACCGGGGGTACGAGCAGTACTTC
>TRBD2|TRBV7-2|TRBJ2-3|once|18
CASSFRAGGLTVTDTQYF
TGTGCCAGCAGCTTCAGGGCGGGGGGGCTCACCGTCACAGATACGCAGTATTTT
>NA|TRBV29-1|TRBJ1-2|few|12
CSVQDPSGGYTF
TGCAGCGTTCAAGACCCTTCGGGAGGCTACACCTTC
>TRBD1|TRBV3-1|TRBJ2-1|few|15
CASSRFGTGNNEQFF
TGTGCCAGCAGCCGATTCGGGACAGGGAACAATGAGCAGTTCTTC
>NA|TRBV5-1|TRBJ2-4|NA|15
CASSLVGGGGYIQYF
TGCGCCAGCAGCTTGGTCGGCGGAGGGGGGTACATTCAGTACTTC
>NA|TRBV9|TRBJ1-2|once|13
CASSPSRVDGYTF
TGTGCCAGCAGCCCATCTAGGGTAGATGGCTACACCTTC
>NA|TRBV6-2/TRBV6-3|TRBJ2-7|NA|14
CASSDTGRAYEQYF
TGTGCCAGCAGTGACACAGGCAGGGCCTACGAGCAGTACTTC
>TRBD1|TRBV5-1|TRBJ2-5|few|17
CASSLAPGQQYQETQYF
TGCGCCAGCAGCTTGGCGCCGGGACAGCAGTACCAAGAGACCCAGTACTTC
>NA|TRBV7-9|TRBJ2-5|NA|15
CASSERRDSQETQYF
TGTGCCAGCAGCGAGCGCCGGGACTCCCAAGAGACCCAGTACTTC
>NA|TRBV20-1|TRBJ2-1|few|13
CSASGGNYNEQFF
TGCAGTGCTAGCGGAGGCAACTACAATGAGCAGTTCTTC
>TRBD1|TRBV5-1|TRBJ2-5|NA|15
CASSLDQGTGNEQYF
TGCGCCAGCAGCTTAGATCAAGGGACAGGCAATGAGCAGTACTTC
>TRBD2|TRBV7-2|TRBJ2-7|NA|16
CASSRRGGGRGYEQYF
TGTGCCAGCAGCCGTCGGGGGGGGGGCCGAGGATACGAGCAGTACTTC
>NA|TRBV7-2|TRBJ2-3|many|12
CASGGATDTQYF
TGTGCCAGCGGCGGCGCCACAGATACGCAGTATTTT
>NA|TRBV2|TRBJ2-5|NA|14
CASSGRLPQETQYF
TGTGCCAGCAGTGGTCGGCTGCCTCAAGAGACCCAGTACTTC
>NA|TRBV7-2|TRBJ2-7|once|15
CASSRQGLYLYEQYF
TGTGCCAGCAGCCGCCAGGGACTCTACCTCTACGAGCAGTACTTC
>NA|TRBV11-2|TRBJ2-6|NA|17
CASSLVIWGRGANVLTF
TGTGCCAGCAGCTTAGTAATATGGGGACGTGGGGCCAACGTCCTGACTTTC
>TRBD1|TRBV6-5|TRBJ2-7|NA|14
CASSYRQGEFEQYF
TGTGCCAGCAGTTACCGACAGGGAGAATTCGAGCAGTACTTC
>TRBD1|TRBV4-1|TRBJ2-1|NA|16
CASSQRTGKPYNEQFF
TGCGCCAGCAGTCAGAGGACAGGGAAACCCTACAATGAGCAGTTCTTC
>NA|TRBV10-3|TRBJ1-2|NA|15
CAISENQRANYGYTF
TGTGCCATCAGTGAGAACCAGCGAGCTAACTATGGCTACACCTTC
>TRBD1|TRBV5-6|TRBJ1-5|NA|15
CASSRQGARNQPQHF
TGTGCCAGCAGCCGACAGGGGGCAAGAAATCAGCCCCAGCATTTT
>NA|TRBV20-1|TRBJ1-1|NA|12
CSASPVNTEAFF
TGCAGTGCTAGTCCGGTAAACACTGAAGCTTTCTTT
>TRBD1|TRBV6-5|TRBJ1-5|once|15
CASSYSGDRGWPQHF
TGTGCCAGCAGTTACTCGGGGGACAGGGGGTGGCCCCAGCATTTT
>TRBD2|TRBV20-1|TRBJ2-5|NA|15
CSAGIAGGLQETQYF
TGCAGTGCTGGGATAGCGGGGGGACTCCAAGAGACCCAGTACTTC
>NA|TRBV27|TRBJ2-6|NA|17
CASSLLYLGSGANVLTF
TGTGCCAGCAGTTTATTATACCTCGGCTCTGGGGCCAACGTCCTGACTTTC
>TRBD1|TRBV27|TRBJ1-2|NA|15
CASSVPGTGLNGYTF
TGTGCCAGCAGTGTACCCGGGACAGGGTTGAATGGCTACACCTTC
>NA|TRBV19|TRBJ2-3|NA|19
CASRRHGDIPRTSTDTQYF
TGTGCCAGCCGCCGACATGGGGATATACCACGTACTAGCACAGATACGCAGTATTTT
>TRBD1|TRBV2|TRBJ1-1|NA|14
CASRGRGRLAEAFF
TGTGCCAGCAGGGGGAGGGGGCGTCTTGCTGAAGCTTTCTTT
>NA|TRBV12-3/TRBV12-4|TRBJ2-4|NA|13
CASSHPGGNIQYF
TGTGCCAGCAGTCACCCCGGGGGAAACATTCAGTACTTC
>NA|TRBV6-5|TRBJ2-5|NA|14
CASSYSIQRETQYF
TGTGCCAGCAGTTACTCGATCCAGCGAGAGACCCAGTACTTC
>TRBD2|TRBV15|TRBJ2-1|NA|15
CAILAGGRGYDEQFF
TGTGCCATCCTAGCGGGCGGGAGAGGTTACGATGAGCAGTTCTTC
>NA|TRBV7-2|TRBJ2-7|many|15
CASSFGTGTQYEQYF
TGTGCCAGCAGCTTTGGGACCGGGACACAGTACGAGCAGTACTTC
>NA|TRBV6-1|TRBJ2-3|NA|15
CASSAMTTWRDTQYF
TGTGCCAGCAGTGCCATGACGACCTGGCGGGATACGCAGTATTTT
>TRBD1|TRBV6-2/TRBV6-3|TRBJ2-7|few|14
CASRPAQGNYEQYF
TGTGCCAGCAGGCCAGCACAGGGGAACTACGAGCAGTACTTC
>NA|TRBV10-2|TRBJ1-5|NA|13
CASGGVGNQPQHF
TGCGCCAGCGGGGGGGTTGGAAATCAGCCCCAGCATTTT
>NA|TRBV30|TRBJ2-4|NA|14
CAWSVGGRLNIQYF
TGTGCCTGGAGTGTAGGTGGGAGATTGAACATTCAGTACTTC
>NA|TRBV3-1|TRBJ2-1|NA|15
CASSQGRDLFNEQFF
TGTGCCAGCAGCCAAGGTAGGGACCTCTTCAATGAGCAGTTCTTC
>NA|TRBV27|TRBJ1-2|few|13
CASSLSRGYGYTF
TGTGCCAGCAGTTTATCGCGAGGGTATGGCTACACCTTC
>NA|TRBV12-3/TRBV12-4|TRBJ2-7|NA|14
CASSWDSQAYEQYF
TGTGCCAGCAGTTGGGACTCGCAGGCCTACGAGCAGTACTTC
>TRBD2|TRBV6-6|TRBJ2-5|once|16
CASSPGLAGGPETQYF
TGTGCCAGCAGTCCAGGACTAGCGGGGGGGCCGGAGACCCAGTACTTC
>NA|TRBV14|TRBJ2-5|NA|13
CASSARTKETQYF
TGTGCCAGCAGTGCACGGACGAAAGAGACCCAGTACTTC
>TRBD2|TRBV20-1|TRBJ2-7|NA|13
CSARREPYNEQYF
TGCAGTGCTAGGCGGGAGCCCTACAATGAGCAGTACTTC
>NA|TRBV4-3|TRBJ2-1|NA|18
CASSQEPTAGNSYNEQFF
TGCGCCAGCAGCCAAGAACCCACGGCGGGAAACTCCTACAATGAGCAGTTCTTC
>NA|TRBV20-1|TRBJ2-7|NA|11
CSAREDSEQYF
TGCAGTGCTAGAGAGGACAGCGAGCAGTACTTC
>TRBD1|TRBV20-1|TRBJ1-6|NA|21
CSARDPGQGGTLRTYNSPLHF
TGCAGTGCTAGAGATCCGGGACAGGGAGGGACCCTGAGGACCTATAATTCACCCCTCCACTTT
>NA|TRBV20-1|TRBJ2-7|NA|13
CSARRQPSYEQYF
TGCAGTGCTAGAAGACAGCCCTCCTACGAGCAGTACTTC
>NA|TRBV20-1|TRBJ2-7|once|11
CSASVGYEQYF
TGCAGCGCCTCGGTCGGCTACGAGCAGTACTTC
>NA|TRBV19|TRBJ2-5|NA|13
CASSTMRGETQYF
TGTGCCAGTAGCACTATGCGGGGAGAGACCCAGTACTTC
>NA|TRBV4-2|TRBJ2-5|many|14
CASSQSDRKETQYF
TGTGCCAGCAGCCAATCCGACAGGAAAGAGACCCAGTACTTC
>TRBD1|TRBV29-1|TRBJ1-2|NA|18
CSVEGFETATGGTYGYTF
TGCAGCGTTGAAGGATTTGAAACAGCGACAGGGGGAACCTATGGCTACACCTTC
>NA|TRBV6-6|TRBJ2-7|NA|12
CAIGRKMYEQYF
TGTGCGATCGGGAGAAAAATGTACGAGCAGTACTTC
>NA|TRBV20-1|TRBJ2-7|few|12
CSARVLATEQYF
TGCAGTGCTAGAGTTTTAGCCACCGAGCAGTACTTC
>NA|TRBV9|TRBJ2-4|NA|15
CASSVGHLAKNIQYF
TGTGCCAGCAGCGTAGGACACTTAGCCAAAAACATTCAGTACTTC